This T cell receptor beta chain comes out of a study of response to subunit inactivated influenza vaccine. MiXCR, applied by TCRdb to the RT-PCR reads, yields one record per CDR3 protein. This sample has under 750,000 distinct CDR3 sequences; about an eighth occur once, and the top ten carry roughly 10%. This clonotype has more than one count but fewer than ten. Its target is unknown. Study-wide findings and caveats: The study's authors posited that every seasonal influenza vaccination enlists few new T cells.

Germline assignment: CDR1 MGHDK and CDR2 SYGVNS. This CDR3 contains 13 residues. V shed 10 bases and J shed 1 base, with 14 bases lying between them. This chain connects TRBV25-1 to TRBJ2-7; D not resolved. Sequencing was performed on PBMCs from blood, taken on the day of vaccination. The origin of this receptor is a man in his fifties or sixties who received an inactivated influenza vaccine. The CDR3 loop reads CAITASDSYEQYF. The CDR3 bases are TGTGCCATCACGGCCAGCGATTCCTACGAGCAGTACTTC.